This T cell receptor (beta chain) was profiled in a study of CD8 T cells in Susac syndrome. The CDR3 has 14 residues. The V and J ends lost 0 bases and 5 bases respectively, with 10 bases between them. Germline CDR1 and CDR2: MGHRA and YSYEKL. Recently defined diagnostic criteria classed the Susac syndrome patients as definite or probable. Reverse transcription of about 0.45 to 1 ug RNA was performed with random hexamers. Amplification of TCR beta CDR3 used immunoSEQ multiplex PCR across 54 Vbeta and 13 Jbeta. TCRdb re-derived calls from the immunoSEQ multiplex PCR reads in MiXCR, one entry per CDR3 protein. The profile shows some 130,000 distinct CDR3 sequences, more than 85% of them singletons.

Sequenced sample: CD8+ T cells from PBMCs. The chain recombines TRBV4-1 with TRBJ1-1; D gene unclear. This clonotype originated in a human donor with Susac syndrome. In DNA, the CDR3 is TGCGCCAGCAGCCAAGAGGACGGAACAACTGAAGCTTTCTTT. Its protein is CASSQEDGTTEAFF.